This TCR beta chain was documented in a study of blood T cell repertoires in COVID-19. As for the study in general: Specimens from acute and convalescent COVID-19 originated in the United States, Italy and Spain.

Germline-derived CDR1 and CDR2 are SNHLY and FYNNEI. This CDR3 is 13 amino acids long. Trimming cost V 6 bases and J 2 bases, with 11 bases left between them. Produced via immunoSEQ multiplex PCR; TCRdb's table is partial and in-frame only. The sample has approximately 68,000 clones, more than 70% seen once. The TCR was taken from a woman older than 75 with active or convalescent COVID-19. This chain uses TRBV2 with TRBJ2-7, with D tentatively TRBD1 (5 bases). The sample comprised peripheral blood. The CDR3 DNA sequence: TGTGCCAGCAGACTCGACAGAACCTACGAGCAGTACTTC. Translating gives CASRLDRTYEQYF.